Below are 23 T cell receptor beta chains sequenced from a single sample in a study of blood T cell repertoires in COVID-19. Repertoires were generated with immunoSEQ multiplex PCR, while TCRdb's copy carries only in-frame clones and drops some. The sample records roughly 51,000 clones, approximately 90% being singletons. The specimen sequenced was peripheral blood. The receptors come from a man between 65 and 85 years old with acute or convalescent COVID-19.

The genes are TRBV2 and TRBJ1-1, with TRBD1 identical over 7 bases. Trimming removed 8 bases from V and 11 bases from J; junction bases left unmatched: 11. The CDR3 covers 12 residues. Germline CDR1 SNHLY, CDR2 FYNNEI. The CDR3 DNA reads TGTGCCAGCCTCTTGACAGGGTGGAAGGCTTTCTTT. Its protein is CASLLTGWKAFF.

This clone occurred a few times. The gene calls are TRBV6-2 or TRBV6-3 and TRBJ2-7; 8 nucleotides line up with TRBD2. Germline V lookup: CDR1 MNHEY, CDR2 SVGEGT. Unmatched junction bases numbered 2, after V lost 4 bases and J lost 0 bases. CDR3 length equals 14 residues. The CDR3 here is CASSSGGGSYEQYF. The CDR3 region has the DNA TGTGCCAGCAGTTCCGGGGGGGGCTCCTACGAGCAGTACTTC.

This clone has a single count. The V gene is TRBV5-1, the J gene TRBJ2-5, with TRBD1 matching 8 bases. Trimming at V came to 3 bases and at J to 3 bases, leaving 1 base not matched to a gene. The CDR3 runs to 13 residues. The germline gives CDR1 SGHRS, CDR2 YFSETQ. The CDR3 protein is CASSSDREETQYF. The CDR3 bases are TGCGCCAGCAGCTCGGACAGGGAAGAGACCCAGTACTTC.

The chain couples TRBV6-5 to TRBJ1-1; tentatively, D is TRBD1 (5 bases). From germline, CDR1 is MNHEY and CDR2 SVGAGI. The CDR3 contains 16 residues. Trimming pared 0 bases from V and 0 bases from J, leaving 11 bases between. In DNA form, the CDR3 reads TGTGCCAGCAGTTACTCGATGCAGGGATTGAACACTGAAGCTTTCTTT. It translates to CASSYSMQGLNTEAFF.

The chain couples TRBV12-3 or TRBV12-4 to TRBJ2-3; no reliable D call. This CDR3 is 12 amino acids long. V lost 1 base and J 4 bases, leaving 3 bases between the germline ends. The CDR3 loop reads CASSLVSDTQYF. The CDR3 region has the DNA TGTGCCAGCAGTTTAGTCTCAGATACGCAGTATTTT.

The J gene is TRBJ1-1, the V gene TRBV28; 7 nucleotides align to TRBD1. With V trimmed by 4 bases and J by 7 bases, 6 bases remained unmatched. The CDR3 extends over 13 amino acids. CDR1 is MDHEN, CDR2 SYDVKM, per germline. The CDR3 region is CASSSLGQLEAFF. The CDR3 DNA follows: TGTGCCAGCAGTTCCCTGGGACAGCTTGAAGCTTTCTTT.

The chain employs TRBV28 and TRBJ1-2; D unclear. The V gene's germline CDR1 is MDHEN and CDR2 SYDVKM. This CDR3 has 15 residues. The ends were cut back, 5 bases at V and 7 bases at J, with 20 bases in the middle. CDR3 nucleotide sequence: TGTGCCAGCAGTCTTGACGGACGGGAGTCGGGTGGCTACACCTTC. Translated, it gives CASSLDGRESGGYTF.

The chain combines TRBV30 with TRBJ2-2; TRBD2 aligns across 13 bases. From germline, CDR1 is GTSNPN and CDR2 SVGIG (reference sequence). The V segment lost 6 bases and the J segment 8 bases; nucleotides outside the gene matches: 6. The CDR3 length is 14 residues. DNA for the CDR3: TGTGCCTGCAGACTAGCGGGGGGCGTGGGGGAGCTGTTTTTT. Translation gives CACRLAGGVGELFF.

The chain uses TRBV2 and TRBJ2-3, with 9 bases that match TRBD2. This CDR3 region has 18 residues. Losses at the gene ends were 8 bases for V and 2 bases for J; bases not matched to a gene: 17. Germline CDR1 reads SNHLY; CDR2 reads FYNNEI. The CDR3 spells CASFGRTSGWILTDTQYF. Here the CDR3 DNA reads TGTGCCAGCTTCGGGCGTACTAGCGGGTGGATCCTCACAGATACGCAGTATTTT.

This sequence joins TRBV6-1 and TRBJ2-7; a possible D gene is TRBD2 (5 bases). Between the trimmed V and J ends, which lost 1 base and 2 bases, there was a span of 15 bases. The CDR3 spans 16 residues. Germline CDR1 and CDR2: MNHNS and SASEGT. CDR3 amino acids: CASSEVPGILTYEQYF. The CDR3 nucleotides are TGTGCCAGCAGTGAAGTACCGGGGATACTTACCTACGAGCAGTACTTC.

The CDR3 region has the DNA TGTGCCACCAGCGGGAGCTCCTATAATTCACCCCTCCACTTT. It translates to CATSGSSYNSPLHF. The gene calls are TRBV15 and TRBJ1-6; no reliable D call. Trimming removed 5 bases from V and 0 bases from J, with 5 bases in between. Germline values: CDR1 LNHNV, CDR2 YYDKDF (reference sequence). The CDR3 totals 14 residues.

The chain is built from TRBV30 and TRBJ1-3; weak D call: TRBD1 (5 bases). CDR3 length: 13 amino acids. Trimming took 1 base from V and 2 from J, leaving 6 bases between them. Germline CDR1 GTSNPN, CDR2 SVGIG (reference sequence). The CDR3 DNA is TGTGCCTGGAGTGCAGGGCCTGGAAACACCATATATTTT. Translating it yields CAWSAGPGNTIYF. Complete variable domain (other parts from reference TRBV30 and TRBJ1-3): SQTIHQWPATLVQPVGSPLSLECTVEGTSNPNLYWYRQAAGRGLQLLFYSVGIGQISSEVPQNLSASRPQDRQFILSSKKLLLSDSGFYLCAWSAGPGNTIYFGEGSWLTVV.

This chain connects TRBV12-5 to TRBJ2-7; TRBD1 matches 7 bases. J gave up 3 bases and V 6 bases, and 5 bases lay outside the gene matches. This CDR3 is built from 13 residues. The germline gives CDR1 LGHNT, CDR2 FRNRAP. The DNA of the CDR3 is TGTGCTAGTGGCCAGACAGGGAACTACGAGCAGTACTTC. It encodes CASGQTGNYEQYF. Supplemented by reference TRBV12-5 and TRBJ2-7, the full variable domain reads DARVTQTPRHKVTEMGQEVTMRCQPILGHNTVFWYRQTMMQGLELLAYFRNRAPLDDSGMPKDRFSAEMPDATLATLKIQPSEPRDSAVYFCASGQTGNYEQYFGPGTRLTVT.

The count of this clone is one. V gene TRBV7-9 combines with J gene TRBJ2-2; D possibly corresponds to TRBD2 (5 bases). V shed 1 base and J shed 1 base, with 7 bases lying between them. CDR1 and CDR2 from the germline V gene are SEHNR and FQNEAQ (reference sequence). The CDR3 is made up of 15 amino acids. In DNA form, the CDR3 reads TGTGCCAGCAGCTTAGGGACTGTGAACACCGGGGAGCTGTTTTTT. Its protein product is CASSLGTVNTGELFF.

The chain links TRBV7-3 to TRBJ1-1, with 8 bases lining up with TRBD1. Germline V gives CDR1 SGHTA, CDR2 FQGTGA. The V gene end was trimmed by 2 bases and the J gene end by 4 bases; junction bases not matched to a gene: 6. This CDR3 region has 15 residues. The CDR3: CASSLVITGGTEAFF. DNA of the CDR3: TGTGCCAGCAGCTTAGTTATTACAGGGGGCACTGAAGCTTTCTTT.

This rearrangement joins TRBV6-5 to TRBJ1-4, with TRBD1 identical over 9 bases. Per germline, CDR1 MNHEY and CDR2 SVGAGI. After removal of 5 bases from V and 5 bases from J, the junction contained 6 bases not matched to a gene. The CDR3 has 15 amino acids. The CDR3 loop reads CASSLTGGPNEKLFF. DNA for the CDR3: TGTGCCAGCAGTCTTACAGGGGGCCCAAATGAAAAACTGTTTTTT.

Only a few counts were recorded for this clone. The chain links TRBV7-9 to TRBJ2-7; D may be TRBD1 (6 bases). In germline, CDR1 is SEHNR, CDR2 FQNEAQ (reference sequence). The CDR3 loop spans 14 amino acids. V shed 1 base and J shed 5 bases, with 12 bases lying between them. CDR3 bases: TGTGCCAGCAGCTTAGTGGGGGCGCGTCACGAGCAGTACTTC. Protein sequence: CASSLVGARHEQYF.

In its sample, this clone was seen once. The V gene is TRBV7-8, the J gene TRBJ1-6, with TRBD1 as a possible D gene (6 bases). Per the germline V gene, CDR1 is SGHVS and CDR2 is FQNEAQ. CDR3 size: 16 residues. With 4 bases removed from V and 9 bases from J, the gap between germline ends came to 19 bases. CDR3 in DNA: TGTGCCAGCAGCTCCATGGGGGCCCGTTCCGGTTCACCCCTCCACTTT. Protein product: CASSSMGARSGSPLHF.

This sequence joins TRBV2 and TRBJ1-2, with D maybe TRBD1 (6 bases). The length of the CDR3 is 13 residues. V was trimmed by 7 bases and J by 5 bases, leaving 14 bases between them. Germline V lookup: CDR1 SNHLY, CDR2 FYNNEI. CDR3 nucleotide sequence: TGTGCCAGCAATCCGGACAGACCTTATGGCTACACCTTC. Translated: CASNPDRPYGYTF.

The chain employs TRBV7-2 and TRBJ2-5, with TRBD2 identical over 13 bases. Looked up from germline, CDR1 is SGHTA and CDR2 is FQGNSA. The CDR3 covers 16 residues. J lost 1 base, V lost 3 bases, and 2 bases had no gene match. CDR3 bases: TGTGCCAGCAGCTTCGGGACTAGCGGGGTCCAAGAGACCCAGTACTTC. Its protein product is CASSFGTSGVQETQYF.

The chain is built from TRBV7-2 and TRBJ2-7; 8 nucleotides line up with TRBD2. There are 18 residues in the CDR3. Germline V gene sequence: CDR1 SGHTA, CDR2 FQGNSA. The trim removed 5 bases at V and 3 bases at J, leaving 18 bases unmatched. The CDR3 loop reads CASSLDSGGAMGRYEQYF. The CDR3 nucleotides read TGTGCCAGCAGCCTCGACTCCGGGGGGGCAATGGGGCGCTACGAGCAGTACTTC.

The gene calls are TRBV4-2 and TRBJ1-3; D is perhaps TRBD1 (6 bases). CDR1 is LGHNA, CDR2 YNFKEQ, per germline. This CDR3 has 16 residues. Trimming pared 0 bases from V and 0 bases from J, leaving 9 bases between. Here the CDR3 reads CASSQDGGNSGNTIYF. CDR3 coding DNA: TGTGCCAGCAGCCAAGATGGGGGCAACTCTGGAAACACCATATATTTT.

This chain links TRBV7-9 with TRBJ1-4; 7 bases are shared with TRBD1. Trimming at V came to 10 bases and at J to 0 bases, leaving 8 bases not matched to a gene. The CDR3 is 15 residues long. From germline, CDR1 is SEHNR and CDR2 FQNEAQ (reference sequence). The CDR3 sequence: CATLTGHATNEKLFF. The CDR3 region has the DNA TGTGCCACTTTGACAGGGCACGCAACTAATGAAAAACTGTTTTTT.